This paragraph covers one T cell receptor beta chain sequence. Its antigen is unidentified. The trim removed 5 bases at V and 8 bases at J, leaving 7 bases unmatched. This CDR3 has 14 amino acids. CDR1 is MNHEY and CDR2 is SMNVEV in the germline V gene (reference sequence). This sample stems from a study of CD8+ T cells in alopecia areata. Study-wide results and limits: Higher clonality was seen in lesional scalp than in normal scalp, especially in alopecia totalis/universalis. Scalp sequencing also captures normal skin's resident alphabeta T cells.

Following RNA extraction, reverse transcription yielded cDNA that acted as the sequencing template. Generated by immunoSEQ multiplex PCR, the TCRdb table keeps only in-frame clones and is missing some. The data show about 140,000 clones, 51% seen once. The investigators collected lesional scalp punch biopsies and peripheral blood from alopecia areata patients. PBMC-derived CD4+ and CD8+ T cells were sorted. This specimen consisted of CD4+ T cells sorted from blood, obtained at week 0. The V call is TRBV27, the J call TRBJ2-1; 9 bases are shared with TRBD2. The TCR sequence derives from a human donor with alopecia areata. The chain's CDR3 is CASSLLAGSDEQFF. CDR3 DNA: TGTGCCAGCAGTCTTCTAGCGGGATCTGATGAGCAGTTCTTC.